The rows below give T cell receptor beta chains drawn from one sample of a study of post-analysis software for immune sequencing data. In TCRdb, the PCR reads were re-called with MiXCR into one record per CDR3 protein. Of about 260,000 distinct CDR3 sequences in the sample, about 38% were seen once. Sequencing used blood. These receptor sequences come from a girl between 10 and 17 years old with multiple sclerosis. Each CDR3 is given with its conserved first and last residue. Fields, in order: V gene, D gene, clone size, J gene, CDR3 DNA, CDR3 protein. A D gene is named only where the DNA matches it firmly. Not every row has a clone size; where given, it reads once, few, many or a size class.

>TRBV6-1|-|many|TRBJ2-1
TGTGCCAGCAGTGAGCCCCAGGGATACAATGAGCAGTTCTTC
CASSEPQGYNEQFF
>TRBV12-3/TRBV12-4|-|many|TRBJ1-1
TGTGCCAGCAGTTTATCGGTATTGAACACTGAAGCTTTCTTT
CASSLSVLNTEAFF
>TRBV29-1|TRBD1|-|TRBJ2-7
TGCAGCGTTTCAGGACAGGGGGTATCCTACGAGCAGTACTTC
CSVSGQGVSYEQYF
>TRBV6-1|TRBD1|-|TRBJ2-2
TGTGCCAGCACCTGGGACAGGGGACACGGGGAGCTGTTTTTT
CASTWDRGHGELFF
>TRBV5-1|TRBD1|-|TRBJ1-2
TGCGCCAGCAGCTTGGCCGGACAGGGGGACGGTGGCCACACCTTC
CASSLAGQGDGGHTF
>TRBV7-2|TRBD1|-|TRBJ2-5
TGTGCCAGCAGCTTAGAAAGACAGGGAAAGGCCCAGTACTTC
CASSLERQGKAQYF
>TRBV28|TRBD2|few|TRBJ2-1
TGTGCCAGCAGTTTGATCGGGGGGGACCATGAGCAGTTCTTC
CASSLIGGDHEQFF
>TRBV6-5|-|once|TRBJ1-6
TGTGCCAGCACCCGGGAAAGGAATTCACCCCTCCACTTT
CASTRERNSPLHF
>TRBV7-6|-|-|TRBJ1-5
TGTGCCGGCAGCTTATCGCCCCCCGGGGTGGGCAATCAGCCCCAGCATTTT
CAGSLSPPGVGNQPQHF
>TRBV3-1|-|few|TRBJ1-2
TGTGCCAGCAGCCAAGATTTTAGGGACTGGGATGGCTACACCTTC
CASSQDFRDWDGYTF
>TRBV12-3/TRBV12-4|TRBD2|few|TRBJ2-1
TGTGCCAGCAGGCCTAGCGGTGAGCAGTTCTTC
CASRPSGEQFF
>TRBV20-1|-|many|TRBJ2-3
TGCAGTGCTCCTTGGGGCGGTACGCAGTATTTT
CSAPWGGTQYF
>TRBV5-6|-|many|TRBJ1-1
TGTGCCAGCAGGAGGGGGATGAACACTGAAGCTTTCTTT
CASRRGMNTEAFF
>TRBV28|-|few|TRBJ1-6
TGTGCCAGCAGTTCAAGGGACCTACGCAATTCACCCCTCCACTTT
CASSSRDLRNSPLHF
>TRBV12-3/TRBV12-4|-|few|TRBJ1-1
TGTGCTAGCGACAAGGAAAGAGCGAACACTGAAGCTTTCTTT
CASDKERANTEAFF
>TRBV20-1|-|-|TRBJ1-2
TGCAGTGCAAGCAGACGGGAAGTCTATGGCTACACCTTC
CSASRREVYGYTF
>TRBV7-9|-|-|TRBJ2-1
TGTGCCAGCAGCATCCGCCCGGGACACGAATACAATGAGCAGTTCTTC
CASSIRPGHEYNEQFF
>TRBV28|-|-|TRBJ1-5
TGTGCCAGCAGGGGGGGACGGGGGGGCAATCAGCCCCAGCATTTT
CASRGGRGGNQPQHF
>TRBV5-1|-|many|TRBJ2-6
TGCGCCAGCAGCGGCGACCCAGCTGGGGCCAACGTCCTGACTTTC
CASSGDPAGANVLTF
>TRBV24-1|-|-|TRBJ1-5
TGTGCCACCAGTGATTTGGGAGGGGATCAGCCCCAGCATTTT
CATSDLGGDQPQHF
>TRBV21-1|-|many|TRBJ2-6
TGTGCCAGCAGCAAAGCTCGCTGGGACTTCACAGCCAACGTCCTGACTTTC
CASSKARWDFTANVLTF
>TRBV6-5|-|many|TRBJ2-1
TGTGCCAGCAGTTACTCGGTGAGGGGGAAGAAAAATGAGCAGTTCTTC
CASSYSVRGKKNEQFF
>TRBV20-1|-|many|TRBJ2-1
TGCAGTGCTAGAGGACGGGCGGTCTACAATGAGCAGTTCTTC
CSARGRAVYNEQFF
>TRBV28|-|-|TRBJ2-7
TGTGCCAGCAGTATCCGAGGGGGGGCGGGCTACGAGCAGTACTTC
CASSIRGGAGYEQYF
>TRBV7-2|TRBD2|-|TRBJ2-3
TGTGCCAGCAGCTTACTAGCGGTCTCTAGCACAGATACGCAGTATTTT
CASSLLAVSSTDTQYF
>TRBV12-3/TRBV12-4|-|-|TRBJ2-3
TGTGCCAGCAGTTTAAGGCAGATCACAGATACGCAGTATTTT
CASSLRQITDTQYF
>TRBV10-3|-|many|TRBJ2-3
TGTGCCATCAGTGAGGCTACCCAAGATACGCAGTATTTT
CAISEATQDTQYF
>TRBV3-1|-|-|TRBJ2-1
TGTGCCAGCAGCCAAGGGGACGGAAATTACAATGAGCAGTTCTTC
CASSQGDGNYNEQFF
>TRBV5-1|TRBD2|many|TRBJ2-7
TGCGCCAGCAGCTTGGGAGCGGGAGCTCGCGAGCAGTACTTC
CASSLGAGAREQYF
>TRBV4-1|TRBD1|few|TRBJ1-6
TGCGCCAGCAGTCGTGACAGGGGGCAATCACCCCTCCACTTT
CASSRDRGQSPLHF
>TRBV2|TRBD2|many|TRBJ2-3
TGTGCCAACCGGGGGGACGTAAAGGGTACGCAGTATTTT
CANRGDVKGTQYF
>TRBV10-3|TRBD2|-|TRBJ2-7
TGTGCCATCCAGGAAGCGGGGGGGCCGCAATATGAGCAGTACTTC
CAIQEAGGPQYEQYF
>TRBV20-1|-|many|TRBJ2-7
TGCAGTGCTAGAGACGTGCGGGGTAGAGGATACGAGCAGTACTTC
CSARDVRGRGYEQYF
>TRBV29-1|TRBD2|many|TRBJ2-5
TGCAGCGTTACCTGGTGGGTTAGCGGGAGGCAAGAGACCCAGTACTTC
CSVTWWVSGRQETQYF
>TRBV6-1|TRBD2|many|TRBJ2-3
TGTGCCAGCGCGGCGGGAGTGTCCCCTACGCAGTATTTT
CASAAGVSPTQYF
>TRBV7-8|-|many|TRBJ2-5
TGTGCCAGCAGCTTAGCGCGTGGGGCCCTCCAAGAGACCCAGTACTTC
CASSLARGALQETQYF
>TRBV6-5|-|-|TRBJ1-3
TGTGCCAGCAGCCGTGGAAACACCATATATTTT
CASSRGNTIYF
>TRBV20-1|-|-|TRBJ1-2
TGCAGTGCGGCCGGGGCCTCGTCTAACTATGGCTACACCTTC
CSAAGASSNYGYTF
>TRBV18|-|many|TRBJ2-3
TGTGCCAGCTCACGTGACATGACAGATACGCAGTATTTT
CASSRDMTDTQYF
>TRBV29-1|TRBD1|few|TRBJ2-2
TGCAGCGTTACCGGACAGGGGAACACCGGGGAGCTGTTTTTT
CSVTGQGNTGELFF
>TRBV12-3/TRBV12-4|-|-|TRBJ2-3
TGTGCCAGCAGTTTCGGGGGAACAGATGCGCAGTATTTT
CASSFGGTDAQYF
>TRBV14|-|-|TRBJ2-7
TGTGCCAGCAGCCGCTCTGTGGCAGGGGATATCTACGAGCAGTACTTC
CASSRSVAGDIYEQYF
>TRBV3-1|-|many|TRBJ1-2
TGTGCCAGCAGCCAACAGCACCTCCAGGGTTACTATGGCTACACCTTC
CASSQQHLQGYYGYTF
>TRBV20-1|TRBD2|many|TRBJ2-1
TGCAGTGCTAGCGGGAGGTCCTACAATGAGCAGTTCTTC
CSASGRSYNEQFF
>TRBV12-3/TRBV12-4|-|-|TRBJ1-5
TGTGCCAGCAGTTTCGGGGCAGCCGGCGGGGCCCAGCATTTT
CASSFGAAGGAQHF
>TRBV5-1|TRBD1|many|TRBJ1-1
TGCGCCAGCAGCCCCGGGACAGGGGCGAACACTGAAGCTTTCTTT
CASSPGTGANTEAFF
>TRBV20-1|-|-|TRBJ2-1
TGCAGTGCCACGCACGGGGGCCCAGGGGGAAACCGTATCAATGAGCAGTTCTTC
CSATHGGPGGNRINEQFF
>TRBV5-1|TRBD2|few|TRBJ2-3
TGCGCCAGCAGCCCCGACCTACTAGCGCGGGCAACAGATACGCAGTATTTT
CASSPDLLARATDTQYF
>TRBV18|-|many|TRBJ2-3
TGTGCCAGCTCAACCGGTATAGATACGCAGTATTTT
CASSTGIDTQYF
>TRBV18|TRBD1|many|TRBJ1-1
TGTGCCAGCTCGGTGGACAGGGTGAACACTGAAGCTTTCTTT
CASSVDRVNTEAFF
>TRBV5-5|-|-|TRBJ1-1
TGTGCCAGCAGCTTGGCCGACCTCATGAACACTGAAGCTTTCTTT
CASSLADLMNTEAFF
>TRBV7-2|-|many|TRBJ1-1
TGTGCCAGCAGCTTACCTCGTCCGGAAACTGAAGCTTTCTTT
CASSLPRPETEAFF
>TRBV27|TRBD1|-|TRBJ1-2
TGTGCCAGCAGTCTCACACAGGGGCTACACTCCTATGGCTACACCTTC
CASSLTQGLHSYGYTF